Here is one T cell receptor (beta chain) with its context. Antigen: not known. These data are taken from a study of shared clonotypes between healthy human individuals. Points from the study as a whole: Sampling was confined to blood; repertoires within tissues likely differ.

Profiled with immunoSEQ multiplex PCR; TCRdb holds only in-frame clones, not every one. The data contain more than 2,000,000 clones, 90% to 95% of them singletons. The sequencing sample was made of naive CD4+ T cells from PBMCs. Subset described: CD45RA+ positively selected. The sequence came from a man between 18 and 29 years old in good health. Some clones in this sample may be carry-over from other donors' samples.

CDR3 bases: TGTGCCTGGAGTGAAATAGCGGGAGTGACAGATACGCAGTATTTT. This gives the protein CAWSEIAGVTDTQYF. The chain couples TRBV30 to TRBJ2-3, with 9 bases identical to TRBD2. J was trimmed by 3 bases and V by 1 base; bases with no gene match: 5. Germline lookup yields CDR1 GTSNPN and CDR2 SVGIG (reference sequence). The CDR3 has 15 amino acids.